This section outlines one TCR beta chain sequence together with its context. Per the germline V gene, CDR1 is LNHNV and CDR2 is YYDKDF (reference sequence). The CDR3 covers 14 residues. V gave up 4 bases and J gave up 7 bases, with 14 bases separating them. This record comes from a study of cytomegalovirus exposure and HLA in healthy donors. Overall study context: Earlier sequencing of 200 million or so T cells yielded around 100 million unique TCR beta sequences.

Researchers ran the PCR with 60 Vbeta and 13 Jbeta primers. Produced via immunoSEQ multiplex PCR; TCRdb's table is partial and in-frame only. The data show around 110,000 clones, with roughly 82% seen just once and 2% to 3% held by the top ten. This chain links TRBV15 with TRBJ2-1, with D possibly matching TRBD1 (6 bases). This clonotype was obtained from a man aged 30 to 45 in good health and CMV-seropositive. Sequencing was performed on PBMCs. DNA of the CDR3: TGTGCCACCAGCAAGCCGACAGGAAGGAATGAGCAGTTCTTC. As protein: CATSKPTGRNEQFF.